The source of this T cell receptor beta chain is a study of T cell responses to AZD1222 COVID-19 vaccine. Findings and limits, study-wide: Seropositive AZD1222 recipients at baseline numbered only 6 or 7. With dominance at 160-218 and 743-854, vaccine-associated CD4 TCRs spanned spike.

The CDR3 has 15 amino acids. The V gene lost 1 base and the J gene lost 5 bases, with 14 bases spanning the gap. Germline CDR1 is LNHDA and CDR2 is SQIVND (reference sequence). Clones were read by immunoSEQ multiplex PCR, and TCRdb kept only the in-frame ones, dropping some. The sample lists about 99,000 clones; 75% to 90% were seen once. A remark on this clone: Its antigen remains unknown.

The sequenced sample was peripheral blood, obtained on day 0 of AZD1222 vaccination. The genes are TRBV19 and TRBJ1-1, with a weak D call TRBD1 (6 bases). This TCR was sampled from an adult in good health. The CDR3 loop is CASSIVPVGATEAFF. CDR3 bases: TGTGCCAGTAGTATAGTCCCCGTGGGGGCTACTGAAGCTTTCTTT.